The T cell receptor (beta chain) described here comes from a study of cytomegalovirus exposure and HLA in healthy donors. Germline V gene sequence: CDR1 SGHNT, CDR2 YENEEA. With 5 bases clipped from V and 5 bases from J, the junction kept 8 bases outside the gene matches. The CDR3 contains 16 residues. Vbeta (60) and Jbeta (13) primers were used in the PCR. As originally analysed: Unique TCR beta chains numbered about 79 million in a later analysis, with roughly 9.9 million shared. Sequencing used immunoSEQ multiplex PCR; TCRdb keeps in-frame clones, though not all of them. The DNA was the basis for D and trimming; V, J and clone size are from that table. The sample contains some 130,000 clones, 74% of which appear only once. Study results and caveats: Cytomegalovirus association was listed for 170 or so TCR beta chains. When the data were analyzed later, several of the most significant clusters appeared to be linked to common viral pathogens. Prior analysis indicated that the majority of TCR beta V segments exhibited productivity approximately 87% or approximately 30% of the time.

A word on this clone: Its cognate antigen is unknown.

This TCR was sampled from a woman aged 45-59 years in good health and CMV-seropositive. Sequencing was done on a sample of PBMCs. The chain has TRBV11-3 and TRBJ2-5; 13 bases are a match to TRBD2. The CDR3 spells CASSLGLAGVWETQYF. CDR3 bases: TGTGCCAGCAGCCTCGGACTAGCGGGGGTATGGGAGACCCAGTACTTC.